One and the same sample provided the 11 T cell receptor beta chains below, sequenced in a study of blood T cells in healthy people across ages (dated by TCRdb to the mid-2010s). The library was made by 5' RACE. This sample was sequenced with an Illumina HiSeq 2500. A second PCR of 7 to 11 cycles was performed with a sample-barcoded 5' primer and a J-beta primer mix. TCRdb trimmed the raw reads at Q25, called clones with MiXCR and kept productive beta chains. Every entry covers one CDR3 protein and lists the most common genes and DNA from its rows. This sample lists some 1.4 million distinct CDR3 sequences; approximately 38% were detected once. The ten largest clones represent under 8% of the sample. Sequencing used blood. The receptors stem from a woman between 18 and 29 years old in good health.

This clonotype was counted only a few times. The chain uses TRBV4-1 and TRBJ2-7, with D maybe TRBD2 (5 bases). Trimming shortened V by 2 bases and J by 2 bases, and 10 bases separated the two germline ends. Germline assignment: CDR1 MGHRA and CDR2 YSYEKL. The CDR3 runs to 14 residues. CDR3 sequence reads: CASSQPGSPYEQYF. The CDR3 bases are TGCGCCAGCAGCCAACCGGGGAGTCCCTACGAGCAGTACTTC.

There are a few counts of this clonotype. This sequence joins TRBV7-2 and TRBJ2-1; a weak D match, TRBD1 (6 bases). Germline CDR1 SGHTA, CDR2 FQGNSA. V gave up 1 base and J gave up 8 bases, with 15 bases separating them. The CDR3 runs 15 residues. Here the CDR3 reads CASSLGARGRDEQFF. DNA for the CDR3: TGTGCCAGCAGCTTAGGAGCCAGGGGCAGGGATGAGCAGTTCTTC.

This clonotype was recorded once. The chain employs TRBV18 and TRBJ1-6, with 8 bases identical to TRBD1. Germline V gives CDR1 KGHSH, CDR2 LQKENI. V gave up 4 bases and J gave up 7 bases; unmatched junction bases: 3. The CDR3 spans 14 residues. CDR3 in amino acids: CASSQGQENSPLHF. For the CDR3, the DNA is TGTGCCAGCTCACAGGGACAGGAGAATTCACCCCTCCACTTT.

This clonotype was observed a few times. The chain recombines TRBV28 with TRBJ2-4; 8 bases line up with TRBD1. There are 19 residues in the CDR3. Germline lookup yields CDR1 MDHEN and CDR2 SYDVKM. J was trimmed by 3 bases and V by 2 bases; bases with no gene match: 15. CDR3 region: CASSLPGPGQGVDKNIQYF. The DNA for the CDR3 is TGTGCCAGCAGTTTACCCGGCCCCGGACAGGGAGTGGACAAAAACATTCAGTACTTC.

The genes are TRBV7-9 and TRBJ2-3, with D possibly matching TRBD2 (7 bases). V lost 5 bases and J 6 bases, leaving 27 bases between the germline ends. The CDR3 runs 18 residues. Germline CDR1 SEHNR, CDR2 FQNEAQ (reference sequence). The DNA for the CDR3 is TGTGCCAGCAGCCTAGGGGGAATAGCGGGCCCCTCAAGCGATACGCAGTATTTT. Its translation is CASSLGGIAGPSSDTQYF. The full variable domain, its missing parts supplied by reference TRBV7-9 and TRBJ2-3, is DTGVSQNPRHKITKRGQNVTFRCDPISEHNRLYWYRQTLGQGPEFLTYFQNEAQLEKSRLLSDRFSAERPKGSFSTLEIQRTEQGDSAMYLCASSLGGIAGPSSDTQYFGPGTRLTVL.

The chain recombines TRBV28 with TRBJ2-1; 12 bases map to TRBD2. The V and J ends lost 6 bases and 3 bases, in that order; junction bases with no gene match: 6. The CDR3 is 16 residues long. Germline CDR1 MDHEN, CDR2 SYDVKM. This CDR3 is CASRTLAGGIYNEQFF. Written as DNA, the CDR3 is TGTGCCAGCAGGACTCTAGCGGGGGGGATCTACAATGAGCAGTTCTTC.

The genes are TRBV12-3 or TRBV12-4 and TRBJ2-3; TRBD1 or TRBD2 may be the D gene (6 bases each). Trimming left V 2 bases short and J 4 bases short, with 13 bases between. The CDR3 extends over 15 amino acids. In DNA, the CDR3 is TGTGCCAGCAGTTTAAACTCGGGGGCCGCAGATACGCAGTATTTT. Residues: CASSLNSGAADTQYF.

The V and J genes are TRBV7-2 and TRBJ2-7, with TRBD2 identical over 8 bases. With 0 bases clipped from V and 7 bases from J, the junction kept 8 bases outside the gene matches. Germline loops: CDR1 SGHTA, CDR2 FQGNSA. CDR3 length equals 15 residues. The CDR3 bases are TGTGCCAGCAGCTTAGCGGCTAGCGGGTCTGGTGAGCAGTACTTC. As protein: CASSLAASGSGEQYF.

The chain employs TRBV28 and TRBJ1-5; the D is unclear. CDR1 and CDR2 from the germline V gene are MDHEN and SYDVKM. Trimming took off 8 bases at V and 2 bases at J, with 10 bases between the two ends. CDR3 length: 13 amino acids. CDR3 protein: CASLSGGNQPQHF. The CDR3 nucleotides are TGTGCCAGCCTCTCGGGAGGCAATCAGCCCCAGCATTTT.

The genes are TRBV20-1 and TRBJ2-1; TRBD1 or TRBD2 may be the D gene (5 bases each). The CDR3 extends over 13 amino acids. The germline gives CDR1 DFQATT, CDR2 SNEGSKA (reference sequence). V was shortened by 5 bases and J by 1 base, with 9 bases between the two germline ends. The DNA for the CDR3 is TGCAGTGCTCCCGAGGGGTCCTACAATGAGCAGTTCTTC. Translated: CSAPEGSYNEQFF.

V gene TRBV6-4 combines with J gene TRBJ2-1; D is possibly TRBD2 (5 bases). Germline V lookup: CDR1 MRHNA, CDR2 SNTAGT. V was clipped by 4 bases and J by 5 bases, with 12 bases between them. This CDR3 comprises 14 residues. The CDR3 here is CASSGREGDNEQFF. The CDR3 nucleotides read TGTGCCAGCAGTGGGCGTGAGGGTGACAATGAGCAGTTCTTC.